The 10 T cell receptor beta chains listed next were all sequenced from one sample in a study of early T cells in non-severe SARS-CoV-2 infection (dated by TCRdb to the early 2020s). Library creation used 5' RACE. Sequencing used a NextSeq 500. TCRdb reran the public reads through fastp at Q25 and MiXCR, keeping productive beta chains. Each record represents a unique CDR3 protein, reported with the most common genes and DNA among its rows. This sample gives approximately 70,000 distinct CDR3 sequences in total; more than 9.5% of them show up just once. The ten biggest clones cover 5% to 7% of the sample. Sequenced here: whole blood, sampled at baseline. The receptors stem from an adult who was a healthcare worker with PCR-confirmed SARS-CoV-2 infection or an uninfected control (not recorded which).

V and J are TRBV6-5 and TRBJ2-1; TRBD2 matches 10 bases. Trimming at V came to 0 bases and at J to 8 bases, leaving 16 bases not matched to a gene. This CDR3 has 19 residues. Germline CDR1 MNHEY, CDR2 SVGAGI. CDR3 region: CASSYSRFISLAGSDEQFF. The CDR3 coding sequence is TGTGCCAGCAGTTACTCGCGTTTCATATCACTAGCGGGGAGCGATGAGCAGTTCTTC.

This clonotype appeared many times. The gene calls are TRBV7-9 and TRBJ1-5; a weak D match, TRBD1 (5 bases). Germline V CDR1 and CDR2: SEHNR, FQNEAQ (reference sequence). The CDR3 extends over 15 amino acids. Trimming cost V 6 bases and J 5 bases, with 17 bases left between them. The chain's CDR3 is CASRDDRTPYQPQHF. The CDR3 DNA follows: TGTGCCAGCAGAGATGACAGAACCCCCTATCAGCCCCAGCATTTT.

Here the CDR3 DNA reads TGTGCCAGCAGTTTATCCGGGCCTGAGGAGCAGTTCTTC. Its translation: CASSLSGPEEQFF. The rearrangement uses TRBV28 and TRBJ2-1; D is undetermined. Germline CDR1 reads MDHEN; CDR2 reads SYDVKM. V was cut by 1 base and J by 10 bases, with 11 bases left in between. The CDR3 has 13 amino acids.

This clonotype was found many times. V and J are TRBV20-1 and TRBJ2-7; D may be TRBD2 (6 bases). Trimming cost V 0 bases and J 7 bases, with 25 bases left between them. This CDR3 has 17 amino acids. Germline loops: CDR1 DFQATT, CDR2 SNEGSKA (reference sequence). The CDR3 DNA sequence: TGCAGTGCTAGAGATCTCGGCGGGGAGGCGTTTTTGGGGGAGCAGTACTTC. Translation: CSARDLGGEAFLGEQYF.

There are a few counts of this clonotype. V and J are TRBV7-9 and TRBJ2-1; D possibly matches TRBD1 or TRBD2 (5 bases each). The germline CDR1 and CDR2 sequences are SEHNR and FQNEAQ (reference sequence). The V end lost 3 bases, the J end lost 8 bases, and 20 bases lay between the germline ends. CDR3 length: 16 residues. The CDR3 is CASSLGRLGNLDEQFF. CDR3 DNA: TGTGCCAGCAGCTTGGGACGTCTGGGGAATCTAGATGAGCAGTTCTTC.

The V gene is TRBV7-2, the J gene TRBJ2-5; 7 bases fit TRBD1. CDR1 and CDR2 (germline): SGHTA, FQGNSA. The CDR3 runs 16 residues. V was clipped by 5 bases and J by 2 bases; unmatched bases: 11. The CDR3 bases are TGTGCCAGCAGCCACTCAACAGGGGCCGGGCAAGAGACCCAGTACTTC. This codes for CASSHSTGAGQETQYF.

This chain uses TRBV4-3 with TRBJ2-1; no reliable D call. V was clipped by 4 bases and J by 6 bases, with 16 bases between them. Germline V gene sequence: CDR1 LGHNA, CDR2 YSLEER. The CDR3 sequence is 15 residues long. CDR3 sequence (DNA): TGCGCCAGCAGCCGAGGTAACAATGCCCTCAATGAGCAGTTCTTC. Encoded protein: CASSRGNNALNEQFF.

This clonotype was seen repeatedly, ten times or more. The chain carries TRBV19 and TRBJ1-4; D is ambiguous. The CDR3 has 12 residues. CDR1 and CDR2 from the germline V gene are LNHDA and SQIVND (reference sequence). V was cut by 3 bases and J by 8 bases, with 7 bases left in between. CDR3 DNA sequence: TGTGCCAGTAGTATGATTGCGGAAAAACTGTTTTTT. It encodes CASSMIAEKLFF.

This chain connects TRBV5-1 to TRBJ1-1, with a tentative D call TRBD1 (6 bases). The length of the CDR3 is 16 residues. Trimming cost V 0 bases and J 8 bases, with 20 bases left between them. Germline CDR1 and CDR2: SGHRS and YFSETQ. In DNA, the CDR3 is TGCGCCAGCAGCTTGGGCGGGGGCTATGAAAGAAGAGAAGCTTTCTTT. Its translation is CASSLGGGYERREAFF. Full variable domain (rest looked up from reference TRBV5-1 and TRBJ1-1): KAGVTQTPRYLIKTRGQQVTLSCSPISGHRSVSWYQQTPGQGLQFLFEYFSETQRNKGNFPGRFSGRQFSNSRSEMNVSTLELGDSALYLCASSLGGGYERREAFFGQGTRLTVV.

This clonotype was recorded a few times. This chain links TRBV27 with TRBJ2-1; D tentatively fits TRBD1 or TRBD2 (6 bases each). V shed 6 bases and J shed 13 bases, with 31 bases lying between them. Germline V CDR1 and CDR2: MNHEY, SMNVEV (reference sequence). The CDR3 loop spans 17 amino acids. In DNA, the CDR3 is TGTGCCAGCAGAGGGGGGACGGGAGTCCTTTCGGATACTGGTCAGTTCTTC. It yields the protein CASRGGTGVLSDTGQFF.